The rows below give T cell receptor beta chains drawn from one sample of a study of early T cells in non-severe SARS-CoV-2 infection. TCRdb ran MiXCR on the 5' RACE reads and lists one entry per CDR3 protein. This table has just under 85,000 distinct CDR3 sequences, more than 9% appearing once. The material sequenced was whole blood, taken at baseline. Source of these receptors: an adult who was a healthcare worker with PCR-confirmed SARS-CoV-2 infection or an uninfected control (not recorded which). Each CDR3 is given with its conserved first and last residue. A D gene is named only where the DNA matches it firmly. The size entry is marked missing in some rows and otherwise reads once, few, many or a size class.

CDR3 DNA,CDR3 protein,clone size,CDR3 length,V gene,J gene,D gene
TGTGCCATCAGTGAACAGGAGTCAGGGGCTATAGATGGCTACACCTTC,CAISEQESGAIDGYTF,few,16,TRBV10-3,TRBJ1-2,.
TGTGCCAGTAGTATCGGCAGGGTGTATGAGCAGTTCTTC,CASSIGRVYEQFF,few,13,TRBV19,TRBJ2-1,.
TGTGCCAGCAGCTTAGGCGGGCCGGGGGCAATGGCTTTCTTT,CASSLGGPGAMAFF,.,14,TRBV11-3,TRBJ1-1,.
TGCGCCAGCAGCTTACGAGCGGGAGTGAAAGAGACCCAGTACTTC,CASSLRAGVKETQYF,few,15,TRBV5-1,TRBJ2-5,TRBD2
TGTGCCAGCAACCGAAGGGCCGCCATGAACACTGAAGCTTTCTTT,CASNRRAAMNTEAFF,few,15,TRBV6-2/TRBV6-3,TRBJ1-1,.
TGCAGTGCTAGCCATCGAGGGACGGGGGAGACCCAGTACTTC,CSASHRGTGETQYF,few,14,TRBV20-1,TRBJ2-5,.
TGTGCCAGCAGCTCCGGGCGGTCGCAGGGGGTCGCCCCAATCATGTACGAGCAGTACTTC,CASSSGRSQGVAPIMYEQYF,many,20,TRBV11-2,TRBJ2-7,TRBD1
TGTGCCAGCAGTGAACTTGAGAACACTGAAGCTTTCTTT,CASSELENTEAFF,many,13,TRBV2,TRBJ1-1,.
TGTGCCAGCAGCCAAGATACTAGCGGGAGCACGCAGTATTTT,CASSQDTSGSTQYF,many,14,TRBV3-1,TRBJ2-3,TRBD2
TGCAGTGCCGAGATAGGGAGGGACAATGAGCAGTTCTTC,CSAEIGRDNEQFF,.,13,TRBV20-1,TRBJ2-1,TRBD2
TGTGCCACCAGTGATACGGGGACAGGGGAAGATACGCAGTATTTT,CATSDTGTGEDTQYF,many,15,TRBV24-1,TRBJ2-3,TRBD1
TGTGCCAGTAGTAAGGCGCAGAGAATGTACAATGAGCAGTTCTTC,CASSKAQRMYNEQFF,.,15,TRBV19,TRBJ2-1,.
TGTGCCAGCAGTCACGCTGAAGGCAATCAGCCCCAGCATTTT,CASSHAEGNQPQHF,many,14,TRBV12-3/TRBV12-4,TRBJ1-5,.
TGTGCCAGCAGATCTGGACAGGTTAATTCACCCCTCCACTTT,CASRSGQVNSPLHF,few,14,TRBV28,TRBJ1-6,TRBD1
TGTGCCAGCAGTATTAGCAGAACTAACTATGGCTACACCTTC,CASSISRTNYGYTF,few,14,TRBV27,TRBJ1-2,.
TGTGCCAGCAGCTTGGGGCAGTACTACAATGAGCAGTTCTTC,CASSLGQYYNEQFF,many,14,TRBV5-6,TRBJ2-1,.
TGCGCCAGCAGCCAAACCGACGGGGACACCATATATTTT,CASSQTDGDTIYF,many,13,TRBV4-1,TRBJ1-3,.
TGTGCCAGCAGTTTACTCGGTACGCAGTATTTT,CASSLLGTQYF,.,11,TRBV12-3/TRBV12-4,TRBJ2-3,.
TGTGCCTGGACCAAGGGACCTATGAAACAGCAGTACTTC,CAWTKGPMKQQYF,few,13,TRBV30,TRBJ2-7,.
TGTGCCAGTCCCCCGGGCGGTTCCCGGGCCAACGTCCTGACTTTC,CASPPGGSRANVLTF,many,15,TRBV2,TRBJ2-6,.
TGTGCCAGCATGCGGACTAGCGGGAGTGGGTCAGATACGCAGTATTTT,CASMRTSGSGSDTQYF,few,16,TRBV7-8,TRBJ2-3,TRBD2
TGTGCCAGCAGTTTCGAAGGACGCCGTAAAGTAAGAAATTCACCCCTCCACTTT,CASSFEGRRKVRNSPLHF,few,18,TRBV27,TRBJ1-6,.
TGTGCCACCAGCAGAGATCCGAGCGGGACCCAGTACTTC,CATSRDPSGTQYF,.,13,TRBV15,TRBJ2-5,.
TGCGCCAGCAGCTTGAGAGCCCCCACAGATACGCAGTATTTT,CASSLRAPTDTQYF,many,14,TRBV5-1,TRBJ2-3,.
TGCAGTGCTGCGCCCACCTACGAGCAGTACTTC,CSAAPTYEQYF,.,11,TRBV20-1,TRBJ2-7,.
TGTGCCAGCAGTTTAGGCGCCGGAGAGACCCAGTACTTC,CASSLGAGETQYF,.,13,TRBV28,TRBJ2-5,.
TGTGCCAGCAGCCCAGGCCGGACAGGGGTCTACAATGAGCAGTTCTTC,CASSPGRTGVYNEQFF,many,16,TRBV7-3,TRBJ2-1,TRBD1
TGTGCCAGCAGCCCGGGACAGGCGATAGTCAATGAGCAGTTCTTC,CASSPGQAIVNEQFF,few,15,TRBV7-9,TRBJ2-1,TRBD1
TGTGCCAGCAGACCTCCAACTAGCGGGAGTGGTTACGAGCAGTACTTC,CASRPPTSGSGYEQYF,many,16,TRBV6-6,TRBJ2-7,TRBD2
TGCAGTGCTGGGACTTCAATAAAGAATGAGCAGTTCTTC,CSAGTSIKNEQFF,few,13,TRBV20-1,TRBJ2-1,.
TGTGCCATCAGTGAGTCCTTTGGCAGGGGCGTTGATACGCAGTATTTT,CAISESFGRGVDTQYF,.,16,TRBV10-3,TRBJ2-3,.
TGTGCCAGCAGCTTATGGGGACCTATCACCGGGGAGCTGTTTTTT,CASSLWGPITGELFF,.,15,TRBV7-3,TRBJ2-2,.
TGTGCCAGCAGCCCACCGGGAGGGTACACAGATACGCAGTATTTT,CASSPPGGYTDTQYF,.,15,TRBV6-5,TRBJ2-3,TRBD2
TGTGCCAGCAGCCACAGTGGGGGCAATGAGCAGTTCTTC,CASSHSGGNEQFF,few,13,TRBV7-9,TRBJ2-1,.
TGCGCCAGCAGCCAAACAGGGGTAGGGACTGAAGCTTTCTTT,CASSQTGVGTEAFF,.,14,TRBV4-1,TRBJ1-1,TRBD1
TGTGCCAGCAGGAGGAACCAAGAGACCCAGTACTTC,CASRRNQETQYF,.,12,TRBV6-5,TRBJ2-5,.
TGTGCCAGCAGCTTTACCCCCGGGACTAGCGGGAGTAAAAGACAAGAGACCCAGTACTTC,CASSFTPGTSGSKRQETQYF,once,20,TRBV5-5,TRBJ2-5,TRBD2
TGTGCCAGCAGCCTACACCCGGGACTAGCGGGCAATGAGCAGTTCTTC,CASSLHPGLAGNEQFF,many,16,TRBV9,TRBJ2-1,TRBD2
TGTGCCAGCAGCTTGGCCCAGGGCCTCGAGCAGTTCTTC,CASSLAQGLEQFF,many,13,TRBV5-6,TRBJ2-1,.
TGTGCCAGCAGTGAACACAGCTCCTACGAGCAGTACTTC,CASSEHSSYEQYF,.,13,TRBV6-1,TRBJ2-7,.
TGTGCCAGCAGCCAAGATCAGGGGAACCCCGAAGGGCTCTACGAGCAGTACTTC,CASSQDQGNPEGLYEQYF,many,18,TRBV3-1,TRBJ2-7,.
TGTGCCAGCAGAGATTACAGGGGGCAGGGTCAGCCCCAGCATTTT,CASRDYRGQGQPQHF,many,15,TRBV6-1,TRBJ1-5,TRBD1
TGTGCCAGCGGAAAGAGCGGGAGTACAGATACGCAGTATTTT,CASGKSGSTDTQYF,few,14,TRBV11-1,TRBJ2-3,TRBD2
TGCAGTGCTAGACCGACTAGCGGGCTCTCCTACGAGCAGTACTTC,CSARPTSGLSYEQYF,.,15,TRBV20-1,TRBJ2-7,TRBD2
TGTGCCAGCAGGCCCGGACAGTCCTACGAGCAGTACTTC,CASRPGQSYEQYF,.,13,TRBV6-6,TRBJ2-7,.
TGCGCCAGCAGCCTCGTTTTCGCGAGCCGAACTCACTCCTACGAGCAGTACTTC,CASSLVFASRTHSYEQYF,.,18,TRBV4-1,TRBJ2-7,.
TGTGCCAGCAGTTTAATGTCAGGGTCGTCCTACGAGCAGTACTTC,CASSLMSGSSYEQYF,.,15,TRBV28,TRBJ2-7,.
TGTGCCAGCAGCTTAGGTAGCGGGCGGGACAATGAGCAGTTCTTC,CASSLGSGRDNEQFF,few,15,TRBV7-9,TRBJ2-1,TRBD2
TGTGCCAGCGGAGCCCTGGGCTCCTACGAGCAGTACTTC,CASGALGSYEQYF,few,13,TRBV27,TRBJ2-7,.
TGTGCCAGCAGCCCCGCGGGAGAGCAGTTCTTC,CASSPAGEQFF,.,11,TRBV12-3/TRBV12-4,TRBJ2-1,.
TGTGCCATCAGTGACCCGACTAGCGGGAGTCTCCGAGAGACCCAGTACTTC,CAISDPTSGSLRETQYF,.,17,TRBV10-3,TRBJ2-5,TRBD2
TGTGCCACCAGTGTTGGGATGGCGCCCACGGATACGCAGTATTTT,CATSVGMAPTDTQYF,.,15,TRBV24-1,TRBJ2-3,.
TGCAGCGCCAAACAGGGGGCGCGCGAGACCGGGGAGCTGTTTTTT,CSAKQGARETGELFF,many,15,TRBV29-1,TRBJ2-2,TRBD1
TGTGCCAGCAGTAGGACCGCGGGGACTGAAGCTTTCTTT,CASSRTAGTEAFF,few,13,TRBV25-1,TRBJ1-1,.
TGTGCCAGCAGTTACCCGACAGGGACTGAAGCTTTCTTT,CASSYPTGTEAFF,.,13,TRBV6-2/TRBV6-3,TRBJ1-1,TRBD1
TGTGCCAGCAGACAGGGGAGTTGGGACACTGAAGCTTTCTTT,CASRQGSWDTEAFF,few,14,TRBV12-3/TRBV12-4,TRBJ1-1,TRBD1
TGTGCCAGCAGCGGGGCGGGATACAATGAGCAGTTCTTC,CASSGAGYNEQFF,many,13,TRBV28,TRBJ2-1,.
TGCAGTGCTAGAAAGCAGACCTACAATGAGCAGTTCTTC,CSARKQTYNEQFF,.,13,TRBV20-1,TRBJ2-1,.
TGTGCCATCGGGCGGACCACCTACGAGCAGTACTTC,CAIGRTTYEQYF,.,12,TRBV10-3,TRBJ2-7,.